The text below deals with one T cell receptor (beta chain). This sample stems from a study of blood T cell repertoires in COVID-19. TCRdb's table, derived via immunoSEQ multiplex PCR, lists solely in-frame clones and lacks some. The sample shows about 58,000 clones, nearly 90% of them seen only once. The receptor comes from a man aged 60 to 69 with active COVID-19. The source material was peripheral blood.

DNA for the CDR3: TGTGCCAGCAGTGCTCCGGACCCGGGGTATGGCTACACCTTC. It encodes CASSAPDPGYGYTF. The chain links TRBV25-1 to TRBJ1-2, with D unclear. The germline V gene encodes CDR1 MGHDK and CDR2 SYGVNS. The V gene lost 4 bases and the J gene lost 5 bases, with 14 bases spanning the gap. The CDR3 sequence is 14 residues long.